The 31 T cell receptor beta chains below were found in one sample sequenced in a study of regulatory T cells in long-lasting Graves disease. Building the TCR beta libraries relied on iRepertoire HTBI primers, and CDR3 regions underwent Arm-PCR. MiXCR, applied by TCRdb to the multiplex PCR reads, yields one record per CDR3 protein. The table has roughly 400,000 distinct CDR3 sequences, roughly a fifth seen once. Time point meaning: persistent/refractory GD, antithyroid drugs over 5 years with positive TRAb. The authors made the TCR library using RNA they extracted from PBMCs. Sequenced material: peripheral blood mononuclear cells (PBMCs), taken when the disease was refractory, from a patient treated with antithyroid drugs. These TCRs come from a female donor with Graves disease.

This clonotype has ten or more counts. The chain is built from TRBV28 and TRBJ2-5; D perhaps matches TRBD1 (6 bases). Trimming stripped 11 bases from V and 5 bases from J, with 24 bases between. The CDR3 has 15 amino acids. The germline V gene has CDR1 MDHEN and CDR2 SYDVKM. The DNA of the CDR3 is TGTGCCGTAGGATGGTCGGCCAGGGGTTACGAGACCCAGTACTTC. Its translation is CAVGWSARGYETQYF. The full variable domain, its missing parts supplied by reference TRBV28 and TRBJ2-5, is DVKVTQSSRYLVKRTGEKVFLECVQDMDHENMFWYRQDPGLGLRLIYFSYDVKMKEKGDIPEGYSVSREKKERFSLILESASTNQTSMYLCAVGWSARGYETQYFGPGTRLLVL.

This clonotype was seen many times. The V gene is TRBV11-1, the J gene TRBJ2-7; a weak D match, TRBD2 (6 bases). CDR1 is SGHAT and CDR2 is FQDESV in the germline V gene (reference sequence). V lost 1 base and J lost 3, with 13 bases in between. This CDR3 contains 15 residues. The CDR3 region has the DNA TGTGCCAGCAGCTTAGTGGAGGGGAAATTCTACGAGCAGTACTTC. Translated: CASSLVEGKFYEQYF.

This clonotype came up many times. The chain links TRBV6-1 to TRBJ1-5, with D maybe TRBD1 (6 bases). Germline-derived CDR1 and CDR2 are MNHNS and SASEGT. This CDR3 is built from 15 residues. Trimming cost V 4 bases and J 2 bases, with 12 bases left between them. CDR3 nucleotide sequence: TGTGCCAGCAGTGGGTTACAGGGAGGCAATCAGCCCCAGCATTTT. Its protein is CASSGLQGGNQPQHF.

In its sample, this clonotype was seen many times. This sequence joins TRBV28 and TRBJ1-5, with 9 bases aligning to TRBD1. V lost 5 bases to trimming and J lost 5 bases; unmatched junction nucleotides: 7. The CDR3 has 15 residues. Germline V gene data show CDR1 as MDHEN and CDR2 as SYDVKM. CDR3 residues: CASSKGDRVYQPQHF. The CDR3 DNA follows: TGTGCCAGCAGTAAGGGGGACAGGGTGTATCAGCCCCAGCATTTT.

Concerning this clonotype itself: Since a much larger clone is just one base distant, this may be a read error. V gene TRBV27 combines with J gene TRBJ1-6; 8 bases match TRBD1. Germline V gene sequence: CDR1 MNHEY, CDR2 SMNVEV (reference sequence). V trimming: 5 bases; J trimming: 8 bases; junction bases outside the gene matches: 5. This CDR3 spans 14 amino acids. The CDR3 sequence is CASSATGDDSPLHF. In DNA form, the CDR3 reads TGTGCCAGCAGTGCGACAGGGGATGATTCACCCCTCCACTTT.

This clonotype has a handful of counts. V gene TRBV20-1 combines with J gene TRBJ2-7; TRBD2 matches at 12 bases. The CDR3 covers 22 residues. V dropped 0 bases and J dropped 5; count of bases not matched to a gene: 26. Per germline, CDR1 DFQATT and CDR2 SNEGSKA (reference sequence). The CDR3 bases are TGCAGTGCTAGAGACCCCCCCACCTTGCCTAGCGGGAGGGCCAACATTCGGAACGAGCAGTACTTC. Its translation: CSARDPPTLPSGRANIRNEQYF.

This clonotype was recorded many times. CDR3 DNA sequence: TGTGCCAGCAGTTACTCAGAGGGGCCTACGGACGAGCAGTACTTC. It encodes CASSYSEGPTDEQYF. V and J are TRBV6-2 or TRBV6-3 and TRBJ2-7, with D tentatively TRBD1 or TRBD2 (5 bases each). V dropped 0 bases and J dropped 5 bases, with 14 bases sitting between them. The CDR3 is 15 residues long. Germline values: CDR1 MNHEY, CDR2 SVGEGT.

This clonotype turned up a few times. V gene TRBV7-2 combines with J gene TRBJ2-3, with 8 bases matching TRBD2. The CDR3 is made up of 16 amino acids. V lost 2 bases, J lost 2 bases, and 6 bases stayed unmatched. Germline loops: CDR1 SGHTA, CDR2 FQGNSA. The CDR3: CASSLLLADFTDTQYF. CDR3 bases: TGTGCCAGCAGCTTATTACTAGCGGACTTCACAGATACGCAGTATTTT.

This clonotype was recorded once. This sequence joins TRBV25-1 and TRBJ2-3, with 7 positions matching TRBD2. With 8 bases clipped from V and 1 base from J, the junction kept 3 bases outside the gene matches. The CDR3 has 13 amino acids. The germline V gene has CDR1 MGHDK and CDR2 SYGVNS. CDR3 sequence reads: CASAAGRTDTQYF. The CDR3 DNA sequence: TGTGCCAGCGCAGCGGGACGCACAGATACGCAGTATTTT. Together with reference TRBV25-1 and TRBJ2-3, the CDR3 gives the full variable domain: EADIYQTPRYLVIGTGKKITLECSQTMGHDKMYWYQQDPGMELHLIHYSYGVNSTEKGDLSSESTVSRIRTEHFPLTLESARPSHTSQYLCASAAGRTDTQYFGPGTRLTVL.

The chain joins TRBV7-6 to TRBJ1-6, with D possibly matching TRBD1 (5 bases). Germline lookup yields CDR1 SGHVS and CDR2 FNYEAQ. Trimming stripped 6 bases from V and 10 bases from J, with 13 bases between. The CDR3 contains 13 residues. The CDR3 DNA is TGTGCCAGCAGATACTCGGGGGACTCACCCCTCCACTTT. Residues: CASRYSGDSPLHF.

This clonotype was counted ten times or more. Germline is not matched at one junction end, which may reflect a read error. The rearrangement joins TRBV7-2 to TRBJ2-7; D remains ambiguous. The CDR3 runs 14 residues. In germline, CDR1 is SGHTA, CDR2 FQGNSA. The CDR3 is CATSRGARTYEQYF. The CDR3 DNA reads TGTGCCACCAGCAGAGGAGCGCGCACCTACGAGCAGTACTTC.

The chain recombines TRBV13 with TRBJ1-3; D ambiguous. The CDR3 loop spans 16 amino acids. CDR1 and CDR2 (germline): PRHDT, FYEKMQ (reference sequence). Trimming pared 4 bases from V and 2 bases from J, leaving 15 bases between. Written as DNA, the CDR3 is TGTGCCAGCAGCTCGGTCGGTAACGAAACTGGAAACACCATATATTTT. Its translation is CASSSVGNETGNTIYF.

In this sample, this clonotype turned up many times. This chain links TRBV9 with TRBJ2-7, with D possibly matching TRBD2 (6 bases). The CDR3 consists of 13 residues. Germline lookup yields CDR1 SGDLS and CDR2 YYNGEE. V gave up 4 bases and J gave up 5 bases, with 13 bases separating them. The CDR3 DNA reads TGTGCCAGCAGCCCGAGCGGGTCCGACGAGCAGTACTTC. It encodes CASSPSGSDEQYF.

This clonotype has ten or more counts. V gene TRBV28 combines with J gene TRBJ2-2; tentatively, D is TRBD2 (5 bases). V was clipped by 2 bases and J by 13 bases, with 14 bases between them. The CDR3 sequence is 13 residues long. The germline V gene has CDR1 MDHEN and CDR2 SYDVKM. The CDR3 nucleotides are TGTGCCAGCAGTTTAAAGCCGCACCGGGGGCTGTTTTTT. Protein sequence: CASSLKPHRGLFF.

This clonotype showed up many times. J is TRBJ1-4 and V is TRBV28; 9 nucleotides match TRBD1. The germline V gene has CDR1 MDHEN and CDR2 SYDVKM. V lost 3 bases to trimming and J lost 0 bases; unmatched junction nucleotides: 5. The CDR3 is 17 amino acids. Here the CDR3 DNA reads TGTGCCAGCAGTTTCCCGGGACAGGGTCCAACTAATGAAAAACTGTTTTTT. Amino acids: CASSFPGQGPTNEKLFF.

This clonotype was observed many times. The chain is built from TRBV6-1 and TRBJ1-1; 10 bases line up with TRBD1. Germline assignment: CDR1 MNHNS and CDR2 SASEGT. This CDR3 is 16 amino acids long. Germline trimming cut 3 bases from V and 2 bases from J; bases unmatched to any gene: 6. For the CDR3, the DNA is TGTGCCAGCAGTGATGGGACAGGGGTTTTCAACACTGAAGCTTTCTTT. Translated, it gives CASSDGTGVFNTEAFF.

This clonotype was seen at least ten times. The V call is TRBV3-1, the J call TRBJ1-5; 7 bases align to TRBD1. The germline V gene has CDR1 LGHDT and CDR2 YNNKEL (reference sequence). The V segment lost 1 base and the J segment 5 bases; nucleotides outside the gene matches: 5. This CDR3 is 15 amino acids long. CDR3 protein: CASSQVAGGDQPQHF. The DNA of the CDR3 is TGTGCCAGCAGCCAAGTCGCAGGGGGGGATCAGCCCCAGCATTTT. The full variable domain, its missing parts supplied by reference TRBV3-1 and TRBJ1-5, is DTAVSQTPKYLVTQMGNDKSIKCEQNLGHDTMYWYKQDSKKFLKIMFSYNNKELIINETVPNRFSPKSPDKAHLNLHINSLELGDSAVYFCASSQVAGGDQPQHFGDGTRLSIL.

There are many counts of this clonotype. The rearrangement links TRBV10-1 to TRBJ2-5; D uncertain. Trimming stripped 0 bases from V and 0 bases from J, with 17 bases between. Germline CDR1 WNHNN, CDR2 SYGVQD (reference sequence). CDR3 length: 18 amino acids. For the CDR3, the DNA is TGCGCCAGCAGTGAGTCGGCCTTTCAAGGGAAGTACCAAGAGACCCAGTACTTC. Translation: CASSESAFQGKYQETQYF.

The table lists this clonotype with many counts. This rearrangement joins TRBV28 to TRBJ2-7; TRBD1 matches at 8 bases. This CDR3 contains 13 residues. Germline V gene sequence: CDR1 MDHEN, CDR2 SYDVKM. After removal of 7 bases from V and 7 bases from J, the junction contained 9 bases not matched to a gene. The CDR3 sequence is CASTMDREGEQYF. The DNA for the CDR3 is TGTGCCAGCACAATGGACAGGGAAGGGGAGCAGTACTTC.

This chain joins TRBV5-6 and TRBJ1-2; a possible D gene is TRBD1 (6 bases). The CDR3 has 12 residues. Germline V CDR1 and CDR2: SGHDT, YYEEEE. V was cut by 0 bases and J by 8 bases, with 8 bases left in between. CDR3 amino acids: CASSLGQDGYTF. The CDR3 bases are TGTGCCAGCAGCTTGGGACAGGACGGCTACACCTTC.

The sample holds a few counts of this clonotype. V usage is TRBV20-1 and J usage is TRBJ2-5, with 8 bases aligning to TRBD2. Germline trimming cut 1 base from V and 5 bases from J; bases unmatched to any gene: 6. The CDR3 covers 14 residues. Looked up from germline, CDR1 is DFQATT and CDR2 is SNEGSKA (reference sequence). CDR3 loop: CSARGAGEAETQYF. DNA of the CDR3: TGCAGTGCTAGAGGAGCGGGGGAGGCCGAGACCCAGTACTTC.

This rearrangement joins TRBV7-7 to TRBJ2-5; D may be TRBD2 (5 bases). The CDR3 covers 15 residues. Trimming took 0 bases from V and 4 from J, leaving 12 bases between them. The germline CDR1 and CDR2 sequences are SSHAT and FNYEAQ (reference sequence). CDR3 sequence reads: CASSLADSLGETQYF. Here the CDR3 DNA reads TGTGCCAGCAGCTTAGCGGACTCCTTGGGAGAGACCCAGTACTTC.

Details on this clonotype: Given a far larger clone just one base away, this is likely a sequencing read error. The gene calls are TRBV6-6 and TRBJ2-4; 11 bases fit TRBD2. CDR1 is MNHNY and CDR2 is SVGAGI in the germline V gene (reference sequence). V trimming: 0 bases; J trimming: 0 bases; junction bases outside the gene matches: 7. CDR3 length equals 19 residues. CDR3 sequence reads: CASSYSISGGDLAKNIQYF. The DNA of the CDR3 is TGTGCCAGCAGTTACTCTATTAGCGGGGGGGACTTAGCCAAAAACATTCAGTACTTC.

This clonotype was picked up many times. The chain employs TRBV15 and TRBJ2-2, with 7 bases that match TRBD2. Trimming at V came to 0 bases and at J to 4 bases, leaving 8 bases not matched to a gene. Germline V gene sequence: CDR1 LNHNV, CDR2 YYDKDF (reference sequence). This CDR3 region has 17 residues. CDR3 DNA sequence: TGTGCCACCAGCAGAGACCCCCCCGCGGGAGTCACCGGGGAGCTGTTTTTT. Translating it yields CATSRDPPAGVTGELFF.

This clonotype has ten or more counts. This CDR3 is CASRGQSNQPQHF. CDR3 nucleotides: TGTGCCAGCAGAGGACAGTCCAATCAGCCCCAGCATTTT. The V and J genes are TRBV12-3 or TRBV12-4 and TRBJ1-5, with D possibly TRBD1 on 6 matching bases. The CDR3 consists of 13 residues. Trimming cost V 6 bases and J 3 bases, with 9 bases left between them.

This clonotype was counted a few times. The rearrangement joins TRBV19 to TRBJ1-5, with a weak D call TRBD1 (6 bases). The length of the CDR3 is 13 residues. Germline V lookup: CDR1 LNHDA, CDR2 SQIVND (reference sequence). Trimming stripped 10 bases from V and 3 bases from J, with 13 bases between. CDR3 nucleotides: TGTGCCACGGAAGGGGGTTACAATCAGCCCCAGCATTTT. It is translated as CATEGGYNQPQHF.

The rearrangement links TRBV18 to TRBJ1-4; no definite D call. Trimming cost V 5 bases and J 5 bases, with 9 bases left between them. CDR1 is KGHSH and CDR2 is LQKENI in the germline V gene. The CDR3 consists of 13 residues. The CDR3 coding sequence is TGTGCCAGCTCATCGGGTCTAAATGAAAAACTGTTTTTT. Translating gives CASSSGLNEKLFF.

The CDR3 coding sequence is TGTGCCAGCAGCCAAGATAGACCGGCAGGGACTAACTATGGCTACACCTTC. It is translated as CASSQDRPAGTNYGYTF. J is TRBJ1-2 and V is TRBV3-1, with a possible D match to TRBD1 (5 bases). CDR1 and CDR2 from the germline V gene are LGHDT and YNNKEL (reference sequence). The CDR3 runs 17 residues. The V and J ends lost 0 bases and 0 bases respectively, with 14 bases between them.

About this clonotype: An end of the junction differs from the germline gene, which may be a read error. The DNA of the CDR3 is TGCAGTGCTAGACTAGCGGGAGCACAGAAAGAGGCCCAGTACTTC. Its translation: CSARLAGAQKEAQYF. The V gene is TRBV20-1, the J gene TRBJ2-5, with 10 nucleotides matching TRBD2. Germline-derived CDR1 and CDR2 are DFQATT and SNEGSKA (reference sequence). The CDR3 contains 15 residues.

This clonotype was observed a handful of times. CDR3 residues: CASSLEGPNTGELFF. CDR3 DNA sequence: TGTGCCAGCAGCTTAGAAGGGCCGAACACCGGGGAGCTGTTTTTT. V gene TRBV11-2 combines with J gene TRBJ2-2; no clear D. This CDR3 contains 15 residues. The germline V gene encodes CDR1 SGHAT and CDR2 FQNNGV. V lost 0 bases and J lost 0, with 5 bases in between.

This clonotype was recorded at least ten times. The chain has TRBV19 and TRBJ1-1; 7 positions match TRBD1. CDR1 is LNHDA and CDR2 is SQIVND in the germline V gene (reference sequence). The CDR3 has 13 amino acids. V was clipped by 6 bases and J by 8 bases; unmatched bases: 9. The CDR3 sequence is CASRNPSGQEAFF. The CDR3 DNA reads TGTGCCAGTAGGAACCCCTCGGGACAGGAAGCTTTCTTT.